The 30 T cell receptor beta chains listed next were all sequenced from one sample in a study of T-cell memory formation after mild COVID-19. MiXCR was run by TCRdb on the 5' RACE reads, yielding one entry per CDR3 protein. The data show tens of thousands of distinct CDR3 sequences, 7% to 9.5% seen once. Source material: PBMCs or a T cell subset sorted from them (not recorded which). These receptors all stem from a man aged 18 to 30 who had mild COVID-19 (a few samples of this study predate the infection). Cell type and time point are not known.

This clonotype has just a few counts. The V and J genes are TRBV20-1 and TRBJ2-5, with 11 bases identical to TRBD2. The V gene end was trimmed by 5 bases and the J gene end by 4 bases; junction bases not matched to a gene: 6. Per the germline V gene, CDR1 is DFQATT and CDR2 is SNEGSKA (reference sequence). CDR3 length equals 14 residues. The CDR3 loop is CSADSGGAGETQYF. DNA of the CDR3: TGCAGTGCTGATAGCGGGGGGGCAGGAGAGACCCAGTACTTC.

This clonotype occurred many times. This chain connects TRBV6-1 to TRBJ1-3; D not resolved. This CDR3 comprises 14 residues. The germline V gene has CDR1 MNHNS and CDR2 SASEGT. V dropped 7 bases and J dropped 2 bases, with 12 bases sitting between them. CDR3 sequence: CASTEISAGNTIYF. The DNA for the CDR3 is TGTGCCAGCACCGAAATTTCGGCTGGAAACACCATATATTTT.

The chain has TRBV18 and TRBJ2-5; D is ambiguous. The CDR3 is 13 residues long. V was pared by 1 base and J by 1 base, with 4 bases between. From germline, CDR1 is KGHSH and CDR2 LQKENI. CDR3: CASSPRSQETQYF. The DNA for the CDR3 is TGTGCCAGCTCACCACGTTCCCAAGAGACCCAGTACTTC.

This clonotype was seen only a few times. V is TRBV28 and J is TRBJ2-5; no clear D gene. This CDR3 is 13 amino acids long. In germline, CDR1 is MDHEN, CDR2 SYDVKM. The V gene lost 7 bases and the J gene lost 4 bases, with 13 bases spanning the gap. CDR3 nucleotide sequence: TGTGCCAGCAACTTCCAAGCCCGAGAGACCCAGTACTTC. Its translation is CASNFQARETQYF.

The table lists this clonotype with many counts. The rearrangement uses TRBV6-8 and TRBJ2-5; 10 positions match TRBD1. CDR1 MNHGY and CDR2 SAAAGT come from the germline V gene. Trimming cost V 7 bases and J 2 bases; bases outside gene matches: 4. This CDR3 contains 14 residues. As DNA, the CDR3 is TGTGCCAGCACCGGACAGGGGGATCAAGAGACCCAGTACTTC. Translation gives CASTGQGDQETQYF.

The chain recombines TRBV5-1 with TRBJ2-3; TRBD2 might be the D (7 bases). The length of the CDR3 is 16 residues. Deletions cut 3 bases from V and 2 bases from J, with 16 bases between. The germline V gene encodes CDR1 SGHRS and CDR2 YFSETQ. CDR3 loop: CASSWGRGKATDTQYF. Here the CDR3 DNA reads TGCGCCAGCAGCTGGGGGCGGGGGAAAGCCACAGATACGCAGTATTTT.

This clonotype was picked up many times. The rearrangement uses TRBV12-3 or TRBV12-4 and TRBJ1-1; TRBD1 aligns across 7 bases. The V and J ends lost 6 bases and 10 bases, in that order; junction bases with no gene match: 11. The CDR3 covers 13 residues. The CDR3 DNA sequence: TGTGCCAGCAGGGGGACCACAGGGGTGATAGCTTTCTTT. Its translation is CASRGTTGVIAFF.

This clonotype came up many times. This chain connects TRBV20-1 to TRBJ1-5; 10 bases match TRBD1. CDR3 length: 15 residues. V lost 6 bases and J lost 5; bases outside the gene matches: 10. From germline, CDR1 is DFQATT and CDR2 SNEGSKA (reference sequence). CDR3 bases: TGCAGTGCCCCACTCCGGGACAGGGGCTATCAGCCCCAGCATTTT. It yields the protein CSAPLRDRGYQPQHF.

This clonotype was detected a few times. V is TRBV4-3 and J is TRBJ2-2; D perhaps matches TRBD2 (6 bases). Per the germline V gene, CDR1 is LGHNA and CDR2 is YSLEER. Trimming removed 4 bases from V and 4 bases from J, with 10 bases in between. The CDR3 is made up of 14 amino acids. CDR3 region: CASSPREITGELFF. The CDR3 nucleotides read TGCGCCAGCAGCCCCCGGGAGATCACCGGGGAGCTGTTTTTT.

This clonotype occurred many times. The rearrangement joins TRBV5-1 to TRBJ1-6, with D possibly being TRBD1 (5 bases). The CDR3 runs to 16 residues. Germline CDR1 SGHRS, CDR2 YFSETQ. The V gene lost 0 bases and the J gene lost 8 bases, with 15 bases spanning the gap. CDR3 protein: CASSLEAGGSYSPLHF. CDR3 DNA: TGCGCCAGCAGCTTGGAGGCTGGGGGGAGTTATTCACCCCTCCACTTT.

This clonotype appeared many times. This CDR3 is CASSYSRAYGYTF. CDR3 coding DNA: TGTGCCAGCAGCTACAGCAGGGCCTATGGCTACACCTTC. The rearrangement links TRBV7-9 to TRBJ1-2, with D perhaps matching TRBD1 (5 bases). This CDR3 contains 13 residues. CDR1 and CDR2 (germline): SEHNR, FQNEAQ (reference sequence). V lost 4 bases and J lost 4, with 10 bases in between.

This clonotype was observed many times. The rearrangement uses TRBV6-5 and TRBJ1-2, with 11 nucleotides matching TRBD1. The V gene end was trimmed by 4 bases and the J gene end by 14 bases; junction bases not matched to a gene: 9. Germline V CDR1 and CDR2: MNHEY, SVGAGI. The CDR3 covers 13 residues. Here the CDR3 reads CASSSGQGVTVTF. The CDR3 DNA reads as TGTGCCAGCAGTTCGGGACAGGGGGTAACGGTTACCTTC.

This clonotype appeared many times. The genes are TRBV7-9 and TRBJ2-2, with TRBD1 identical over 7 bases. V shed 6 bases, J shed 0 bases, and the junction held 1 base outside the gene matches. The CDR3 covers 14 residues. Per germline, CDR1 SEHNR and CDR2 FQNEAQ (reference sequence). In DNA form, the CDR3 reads TGTGCCAGCAGGGGACAGACGAACACCGGGGAGCTGTTTTTT. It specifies CASRGQTNTGELFF.

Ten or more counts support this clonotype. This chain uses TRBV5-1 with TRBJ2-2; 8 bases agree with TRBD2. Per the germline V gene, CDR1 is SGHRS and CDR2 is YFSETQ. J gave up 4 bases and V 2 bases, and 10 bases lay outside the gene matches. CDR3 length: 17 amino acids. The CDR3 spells CASSLFGSSGGTGELFF. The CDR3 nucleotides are TGCGCCAGCAGCTTATTCGGTTCCAGCGGGGGCACCGGGGAGCTGTTTTTT.

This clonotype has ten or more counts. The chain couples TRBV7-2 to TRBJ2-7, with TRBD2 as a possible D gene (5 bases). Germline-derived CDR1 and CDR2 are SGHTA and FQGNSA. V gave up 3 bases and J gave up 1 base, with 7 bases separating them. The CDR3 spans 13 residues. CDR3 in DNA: TGTGCCAGCAGCTTCCCGGGGTCCTACGAGCAGTACTTC. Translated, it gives CASSFPGSYEQYF.

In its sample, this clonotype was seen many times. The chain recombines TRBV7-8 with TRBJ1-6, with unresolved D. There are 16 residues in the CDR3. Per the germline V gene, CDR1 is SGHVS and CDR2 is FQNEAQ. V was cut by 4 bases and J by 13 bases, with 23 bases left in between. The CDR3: CASSSQNYRATGPLHF. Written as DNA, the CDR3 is TGTGCCAGCAGCTCCCAAAATTACCGGGCAACGGGGCCCCTCCACTTT.

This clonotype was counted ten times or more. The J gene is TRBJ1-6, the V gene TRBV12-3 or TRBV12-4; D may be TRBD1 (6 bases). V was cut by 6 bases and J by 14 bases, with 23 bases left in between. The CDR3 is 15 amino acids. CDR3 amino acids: CASSRLGGPDRALHF. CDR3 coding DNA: TGTGCCAGCAGCCGCCTGGGGGGGCCGGATAGGGCCCTCCACTTT.

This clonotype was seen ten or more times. The CDR3 sequence: CASSSGTGKGANVLTF. CDR3 bases: TGTGCCAGCAGCTCCGGGACAGGGAAAGGGGCCAACGTCCTGACTTTC. The J gene is TRBJ2-6, the V gene TRBV11-2, with 9 nucleotides matching TRBD1. The CDR3 loop spans 16 amino acids. CDR1 and CDR2 from the germline V gene are SGHAT and FQNNGV. With 4 bases clipped from V and 4 bases from J, the junction kept 5 bases outside the gene matches.

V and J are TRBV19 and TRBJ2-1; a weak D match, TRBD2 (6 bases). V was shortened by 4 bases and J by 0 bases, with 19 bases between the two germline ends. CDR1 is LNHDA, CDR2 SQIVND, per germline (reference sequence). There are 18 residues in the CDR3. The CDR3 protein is CASSRVARGGSSYNEQFF. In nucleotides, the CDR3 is TGTGCCAGTAGTAGAGTGGCCCGAGGAGGGAGCTCCTACAATGAGCAGTTCTTC.

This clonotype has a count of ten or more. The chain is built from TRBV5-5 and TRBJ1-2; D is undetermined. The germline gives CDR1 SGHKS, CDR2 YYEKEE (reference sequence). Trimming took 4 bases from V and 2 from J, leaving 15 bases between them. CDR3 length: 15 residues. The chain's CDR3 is CASSQNAEVNYGYTF. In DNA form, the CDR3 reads TGTGCCAGCAGCCAAAATGCGGAAGTAAACTATGGCTACACCTTC.

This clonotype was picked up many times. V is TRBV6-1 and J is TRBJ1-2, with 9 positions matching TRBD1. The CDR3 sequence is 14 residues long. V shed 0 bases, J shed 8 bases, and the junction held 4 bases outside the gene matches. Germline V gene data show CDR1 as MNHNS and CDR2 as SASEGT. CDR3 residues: CASSEAGQGMGYTF. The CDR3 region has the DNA TGTGCCAGCAGTGAAGCAGGACAGGGGATGGGCTACACCTTC.

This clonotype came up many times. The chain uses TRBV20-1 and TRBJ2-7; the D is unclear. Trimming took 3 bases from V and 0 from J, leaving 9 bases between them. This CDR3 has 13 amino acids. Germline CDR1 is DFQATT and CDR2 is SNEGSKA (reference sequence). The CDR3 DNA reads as TGCAGTGCTAGCGAGTTCCCCTCCTACGAGCAGTACTTC. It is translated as CSASEFPSYEQYF.

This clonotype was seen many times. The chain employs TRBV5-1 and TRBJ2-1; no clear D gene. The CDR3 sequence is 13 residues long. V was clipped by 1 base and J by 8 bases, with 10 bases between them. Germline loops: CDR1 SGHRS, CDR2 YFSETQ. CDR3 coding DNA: TGCGCCAGCAGCTTGCCGCCGATGGATGAGCAGTTCTTC. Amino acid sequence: CASSLPPMDEQFF.

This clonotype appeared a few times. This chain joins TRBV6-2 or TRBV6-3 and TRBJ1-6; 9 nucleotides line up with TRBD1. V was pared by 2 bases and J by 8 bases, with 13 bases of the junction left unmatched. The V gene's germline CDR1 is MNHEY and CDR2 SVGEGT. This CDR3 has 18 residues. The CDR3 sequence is CASSYTRDRDDLYSPLHF. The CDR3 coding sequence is TGTGCCAGCAGTTACACCCGGGACAGGGACGACCTTTATTCACCCCTCCACTTT.

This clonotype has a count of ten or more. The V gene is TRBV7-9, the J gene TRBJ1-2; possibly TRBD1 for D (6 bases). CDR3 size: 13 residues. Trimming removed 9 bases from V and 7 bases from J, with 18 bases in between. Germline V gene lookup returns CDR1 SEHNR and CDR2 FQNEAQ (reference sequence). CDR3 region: CASQMTGTAGYTF. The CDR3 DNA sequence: TGTGCCAGTCAAATGACAGGAACAGCTGGCTACACCTTC.

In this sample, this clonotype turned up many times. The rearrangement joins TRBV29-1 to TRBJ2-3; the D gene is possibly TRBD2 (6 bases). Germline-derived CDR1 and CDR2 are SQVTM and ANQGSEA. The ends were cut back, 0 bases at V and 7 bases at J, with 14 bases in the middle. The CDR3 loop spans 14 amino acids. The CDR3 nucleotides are TGCAGCGTTGAAGAGGGTCGGGGGACGAATACGCAGTATTTT. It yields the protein CSVEEGRGTNTQYF.

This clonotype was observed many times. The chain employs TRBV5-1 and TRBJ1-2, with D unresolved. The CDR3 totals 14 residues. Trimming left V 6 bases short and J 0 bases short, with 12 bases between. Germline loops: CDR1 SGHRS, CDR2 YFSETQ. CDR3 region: CASNQDGSNYGYTF. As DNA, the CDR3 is TGCGCCAGCAACCAAGACGGGTCTAACTATGGCTACACCTTC.

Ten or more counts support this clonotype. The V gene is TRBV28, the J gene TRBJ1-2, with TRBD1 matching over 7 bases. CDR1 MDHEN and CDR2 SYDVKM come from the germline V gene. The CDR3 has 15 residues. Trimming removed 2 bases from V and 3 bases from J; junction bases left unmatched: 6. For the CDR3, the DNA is TGTGCCAGCAGTTTAGGGGACAGACCGTACTATGGCTACACCTTC. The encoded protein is CASSLGDRPYYGYTF.

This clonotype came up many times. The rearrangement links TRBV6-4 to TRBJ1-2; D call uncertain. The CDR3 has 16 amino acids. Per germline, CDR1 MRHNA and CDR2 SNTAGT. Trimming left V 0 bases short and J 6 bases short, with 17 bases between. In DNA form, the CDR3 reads TGTGCCAGCAGTGACTCGTTTCCCCGGGGATTTGATGGCTACACCTTC. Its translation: CASSDSFPRGFDGYTF.

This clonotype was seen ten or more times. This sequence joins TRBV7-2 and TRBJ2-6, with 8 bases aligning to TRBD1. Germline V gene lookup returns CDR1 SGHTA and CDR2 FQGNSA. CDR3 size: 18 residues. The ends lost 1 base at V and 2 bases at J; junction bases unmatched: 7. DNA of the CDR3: TGTGCCAGCAGCTTAGTTGGACAGGGAGGTACTGGGGCCAACGTCCTGACTTTC. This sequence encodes CASSLVGQGGTGANVLTF.